This TCR beta chain was profiled in a study of blood T cell repertoires in COVID-19 (dated by TCRdb to about 2020). Regarding the complete study: Samples from collaborators originated in the United States, Italy and Spain and spanned both the acute and convalescent phases of COVID-19. The material from the prospective study consisted of cDNA or gDNA derived from T cells, B-cell-depleted T cells, or PBMCs. Subjects who had been exposed to COVID-19, were actively infected with it, or had recovered from it provided the deeply sampled blood TCRbeta repertoires that made up the dataset. The repertoires were released in a freely available public database meant as a resource for research on the immune response to SARS-CoV-2. Samples came from the ongoing ImmuneRACE study (first 160 participants) plus 1,254 subjects from 6 global collaborators. Sample metadata almost always included a de-identified subject ID, COVID-19 status, age in years and sex. HLA class I and class II types, where available, came from metadata supplied by the sample provider rather than from assay-based typing. Study-wide findings and limitations: How much clinical and demographic metadata was included differed by source and by participant, and the metadata was provided uncurated.

About this clone: It lacks a known antigen. Base qualities were left out, and no much larger clone turns up one base away.

Between the V and J ends, shortened by 3 bases and 3 bases respectively, the junction contains 12 bases. For CDR1 and CDR2, the germline V gene lists KGHSH and LQKENI. The CDR3 starts with the cysteine, ends with the phenylalanine, and has 15 residues. The only DNA kept is the CDR3, 45 bases in frame from the first base. The immunoSEQ Assay, a bias-controlled multiplex PCR, was used to amplify TCRbeta CDR3 regions from genomic DNA. In the source study's methods: Nucleated cell counts per sample were estimated from amplification of reference gene primers within the assay. To quantify the absolute abundance of each unique TCRbeta CDR3 rearrangement, sequence reads were collapsed and filtered. For each sample, productive Simpson clonality was calculated as the square root of Simpson's diversity index across productive rearrangements. The source is immuneACCESS, and TCRdb retained only in-frame sequences with V and J called. Part of the clones is not carried over; for the studies checked, unresolved V genes explain less than half of this, and the remainder is unexplained. For V, J and clone size, that table is used; D and trimming come from the DNA. The sample profile shows about 97,000 clones; around nine tenths of them were found once. The ten largest clones take up about 16% of the sample.

Collaborating institutions collected whole blood in K2EDTA tubes following their own protocols. For TCRbeta analysis, collaborators shipped samples as frozen whole blood, isolated PBMCs, or DNA extracted from either of those sample types. The rearranged segments are TRBV18 and TRBJ1-5; 6 matching bases give a weak D call of TRBD1. This TCR came from a human donor in a cohort sampled during active COVID-19. Sequencing used peripheral blood. The DNA sequence follows: TGTGCCAGCTCACCCACAGGGTCAGCCAATCAGCCCCAGCATTTT. This gives the protein CASSPTGSANQPQHF.